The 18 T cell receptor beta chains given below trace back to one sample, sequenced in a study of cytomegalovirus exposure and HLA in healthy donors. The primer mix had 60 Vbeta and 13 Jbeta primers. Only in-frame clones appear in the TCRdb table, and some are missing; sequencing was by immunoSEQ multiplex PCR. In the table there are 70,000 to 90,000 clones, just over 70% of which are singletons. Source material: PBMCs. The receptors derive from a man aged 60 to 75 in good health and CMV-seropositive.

This CDR3 reads CASKLAGGTGYEQYF. CDR3 nucleotide sequence: TGCGCCAGCAAACTAGCGGGAGGAACGGGTTACGAGCAGTACTTC. This chain joins TRBV5-1 and TRBJ2-7, with TRBD2 matching over 12 bases. Germline V gene lookup returns CDR1 SGHRS and CDR2 YFSETQ. CDR3 length: 15 residues. Trimming removed 6 bases from V and 4 bases from J; junction bases left unmatched: 8. The whole variable domain, filled in from reference TRBV5-1 and TRBJ2-7, reads KAGVTQTPRYLIKTRGQQVTLSCSPISGHRSVSWYQQTPGQGLQFLFEYFSETQRNKGNFPGRFSGRQFSNSRSEMNVSTLELGDSALYLCASKLAGGTGYEQYFGPGTRLTVT.

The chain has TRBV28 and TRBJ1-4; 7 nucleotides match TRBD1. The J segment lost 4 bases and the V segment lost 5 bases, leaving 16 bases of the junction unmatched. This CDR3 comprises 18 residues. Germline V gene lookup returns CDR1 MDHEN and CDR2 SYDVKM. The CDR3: CASSPSDRWSPLNEKLFF. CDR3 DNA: TGTGCCAGCAGTCCATCGGACAGGTGGTCCCCTCTTAATGAAAAACTGTTTTTT.

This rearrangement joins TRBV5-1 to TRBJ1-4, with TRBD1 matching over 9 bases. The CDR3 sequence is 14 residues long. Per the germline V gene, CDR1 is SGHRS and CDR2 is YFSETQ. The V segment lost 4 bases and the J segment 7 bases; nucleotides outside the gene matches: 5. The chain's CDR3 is CASSPQGASEKLFF. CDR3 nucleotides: TGCGCCAGCAGCCCACAGGGGGCGAGTGAAAAACTGTTTTTT.

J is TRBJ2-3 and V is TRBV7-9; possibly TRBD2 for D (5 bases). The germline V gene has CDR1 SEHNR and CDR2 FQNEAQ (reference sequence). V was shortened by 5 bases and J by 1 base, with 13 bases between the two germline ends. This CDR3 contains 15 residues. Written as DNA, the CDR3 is TGTGCCAGCAGCCCTTTCTTCGGGGGCACAGATACGCAGTATTTT. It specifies CASSPFFGGTDTQYF.

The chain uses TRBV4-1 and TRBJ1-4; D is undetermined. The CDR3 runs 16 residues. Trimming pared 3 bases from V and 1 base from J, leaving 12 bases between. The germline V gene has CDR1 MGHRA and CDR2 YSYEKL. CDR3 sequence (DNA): TGCGCCAGCAGCCAGGCCCCAAGTATAACTAATGAAAAACTGTTTTTT. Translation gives CASSQAPSITNEKLFF.

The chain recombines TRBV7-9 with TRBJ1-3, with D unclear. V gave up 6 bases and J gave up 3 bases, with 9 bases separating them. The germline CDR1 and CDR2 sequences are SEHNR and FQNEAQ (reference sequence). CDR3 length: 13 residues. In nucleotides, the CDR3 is TGTGCCAGCAGTTCAAATTTTGGAAACACCATATATTTT. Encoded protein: CASSSNFGNTIYF.

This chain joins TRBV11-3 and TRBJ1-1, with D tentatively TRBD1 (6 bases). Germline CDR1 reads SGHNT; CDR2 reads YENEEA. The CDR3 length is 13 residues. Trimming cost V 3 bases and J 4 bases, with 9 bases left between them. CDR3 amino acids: CASSFRGGTEAFF. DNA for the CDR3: TGTGCCAGCAGCTTCAGGGGTGGCACTGAAGCTTTCTTT.

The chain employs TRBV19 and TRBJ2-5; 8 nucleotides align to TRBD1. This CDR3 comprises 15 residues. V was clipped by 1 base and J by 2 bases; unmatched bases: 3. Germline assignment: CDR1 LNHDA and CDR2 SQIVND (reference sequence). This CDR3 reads CASSIVGTGQETQYF. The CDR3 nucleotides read TGTGCCAGTAGTATAGTCGGGACAGGACAAGAGACCCAGTACTTC.

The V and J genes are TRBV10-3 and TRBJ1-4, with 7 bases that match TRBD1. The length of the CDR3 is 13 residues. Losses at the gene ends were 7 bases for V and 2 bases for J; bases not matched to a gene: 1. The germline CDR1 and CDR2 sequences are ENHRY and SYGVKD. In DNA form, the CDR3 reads TGTGCCATCAAGGGACAGACTAATGAAAAACTGTTTTTT. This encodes CAIKGQTNEKLFF.

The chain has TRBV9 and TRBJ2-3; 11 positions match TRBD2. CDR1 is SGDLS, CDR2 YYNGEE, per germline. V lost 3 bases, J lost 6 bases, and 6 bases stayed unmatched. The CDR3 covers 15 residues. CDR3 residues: CASSARPSGGDTQYF. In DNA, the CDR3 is TGTGCCAGCAGCGCCCGCCCTAGCGGGGGGGATACGCAGTATTTT.

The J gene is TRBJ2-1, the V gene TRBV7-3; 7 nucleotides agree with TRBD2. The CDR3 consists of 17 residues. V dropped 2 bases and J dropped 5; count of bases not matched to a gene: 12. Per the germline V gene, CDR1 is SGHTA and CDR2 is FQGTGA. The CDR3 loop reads CASSLSDPGGTHNEQFF. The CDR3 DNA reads TGTGCCAGCAGCTTATCGGACCCGGGGGGTACACACAATGAGCAGTTCTTC.

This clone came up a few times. CDR3 in DNA: TGCGCCAGCAAGGGGACAGGGGCATACGAGCAGTACTTC. Encoded protein: CASKGTGAYEQYF. This rearrangement joins TRBV10-2 to TRBJ2-7, with TRBD1 identical over 10 bases. This CDR3 has 13 residues. Trimming at V came to 7 bases and at J to 4 bases, leaving 4 bases not matched to a gene. Germline loops: CDR1 WSHSY, CDR2 SAAADI.

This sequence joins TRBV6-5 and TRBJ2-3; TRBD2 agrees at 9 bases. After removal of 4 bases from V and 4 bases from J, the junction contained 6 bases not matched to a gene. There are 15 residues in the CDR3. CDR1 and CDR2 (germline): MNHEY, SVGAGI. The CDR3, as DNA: TGTGCCAGCAGTTGGGCTAGCGGGACATCAGATACGCAGTATTTT. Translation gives CASSWASGTSDTQYF.

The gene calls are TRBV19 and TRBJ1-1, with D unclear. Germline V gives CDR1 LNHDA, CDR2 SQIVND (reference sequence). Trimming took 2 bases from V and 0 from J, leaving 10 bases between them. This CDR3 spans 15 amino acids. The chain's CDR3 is CASSIMAGLNTEAFF. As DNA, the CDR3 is TGTGCCAGTAGTATAATGGCAGGATTGAACACTGAAGCTTTCTTT.

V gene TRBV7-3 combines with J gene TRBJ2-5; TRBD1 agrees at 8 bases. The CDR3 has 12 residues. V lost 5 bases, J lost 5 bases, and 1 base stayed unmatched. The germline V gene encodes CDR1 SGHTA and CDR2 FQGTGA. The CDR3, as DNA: TGTGCCAGCAGCCGGACAGGGGAGACCCAGTACTTC. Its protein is CASSRTGETQYF.

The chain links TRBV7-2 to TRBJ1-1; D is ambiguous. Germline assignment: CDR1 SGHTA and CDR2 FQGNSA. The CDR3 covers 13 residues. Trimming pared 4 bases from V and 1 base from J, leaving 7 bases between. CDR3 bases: TGTGCCAGCAGCTGGTCAGAGAACACTGAAGCTTTCTTT. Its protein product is CASSWSENTEAFF.

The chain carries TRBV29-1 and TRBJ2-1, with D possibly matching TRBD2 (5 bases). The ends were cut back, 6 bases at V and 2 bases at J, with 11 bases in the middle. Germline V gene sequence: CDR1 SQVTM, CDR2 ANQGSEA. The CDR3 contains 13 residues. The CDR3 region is CSVDSPAYNEQFF. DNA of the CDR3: TGCAGCGTGGACTCCCCCGCCTACAATGAGCAGTTCTTC.

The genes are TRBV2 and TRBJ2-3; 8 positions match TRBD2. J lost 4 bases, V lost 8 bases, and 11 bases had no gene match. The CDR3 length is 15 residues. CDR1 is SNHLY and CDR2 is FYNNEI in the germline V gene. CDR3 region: CASGPNSGGADTQYF. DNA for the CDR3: TGTGCCAGCGGCCCCAACAGCGGGGGTGCAGATACGCAGTATTTT.